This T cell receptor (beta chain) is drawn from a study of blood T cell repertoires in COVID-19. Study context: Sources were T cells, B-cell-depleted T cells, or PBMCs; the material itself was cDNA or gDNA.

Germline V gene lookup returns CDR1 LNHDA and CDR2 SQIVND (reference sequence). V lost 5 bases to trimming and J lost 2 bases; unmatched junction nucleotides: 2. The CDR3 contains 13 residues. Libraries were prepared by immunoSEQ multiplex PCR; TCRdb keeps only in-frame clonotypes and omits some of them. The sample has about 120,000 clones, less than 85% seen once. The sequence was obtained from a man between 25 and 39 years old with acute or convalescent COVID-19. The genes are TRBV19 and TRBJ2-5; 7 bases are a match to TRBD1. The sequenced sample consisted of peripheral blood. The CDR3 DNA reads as TGTGCCAGTAGTGCGACAGGGCAAGAGACCCAGTACTTC. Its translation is CASSATGQETQYF.